This T cell receptor beta chain was found in a study of sequential checkpoint blockade in melanoma. Notes on the study in general: Response in arm A was associated with pretreatment TIL clonality.

TCRdb keeps only in-frame clones here, not all; method: immunoSEQ multiplex PCR. The sample contains fewer than 8,000 clones, 21% of which appear only once. There are 15 residues in the CDR3. V was cut by 1 base and J by 1 base, with 11 bases left in between. Germline CDR1 is SGHNT and CDR2 is YENEEA. As regards this clone: No antigen is known for it.

The treatment here: randomized to nivolumab then ipilimumab (arm A) or the reverse (arm B). This sequence originates from a human donor with melanoma. The sequenced sample was tumor tissue (inferred from file names), obtained from a patient given nivolumab and ipilimumab in sequence. The V gene is TRBV11-3, the J gene TRBJ2-7; D is possibly TRBD2 (6 bases). The CDR3 spells CASSLGGTPSYEQYF. In DNA, the CDR3 is TGTGCCAGCAGCTTAGGCGGGACTCCATCCTACGAGCAGTACTTC.